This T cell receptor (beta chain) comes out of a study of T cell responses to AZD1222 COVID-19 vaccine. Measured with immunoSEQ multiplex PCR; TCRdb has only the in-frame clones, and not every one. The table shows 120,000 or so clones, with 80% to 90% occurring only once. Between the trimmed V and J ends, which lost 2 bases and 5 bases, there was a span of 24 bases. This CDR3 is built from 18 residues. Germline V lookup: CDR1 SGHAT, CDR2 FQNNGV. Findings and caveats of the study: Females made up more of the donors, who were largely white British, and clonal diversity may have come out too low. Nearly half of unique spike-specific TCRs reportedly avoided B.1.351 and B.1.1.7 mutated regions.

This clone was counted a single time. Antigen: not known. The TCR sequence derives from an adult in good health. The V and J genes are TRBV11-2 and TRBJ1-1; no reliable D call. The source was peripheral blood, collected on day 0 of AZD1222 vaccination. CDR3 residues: CASSLSVGVGVVGTEAFF. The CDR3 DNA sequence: TGTGCCAGCAGCTTATCGGTCGGCGTCGGAGTCGTGGGGACTGAAGCTTTCTTT.